Listed below are T cell receptor beta chains from one sample, sequenced in a study of blood T cell repertoires in COVID-19. Assay used: immunoSEQ multiplex PCR; TCRdb lists only in-frame clones, some missing. The data show about 64,000 clones, roughly 80% seen once. The sequencing input was peripheral blood. The receptor source for this set is a man aged 55-75 years with COVID-19, enrolled during active disease. Each CDR3 is given with its conserved first and last residue. Fields, in order: V gene, clone size, D gene, J gene, CDR3 protein, CDR3 DNA. D genes are given only for firm matches. Clone size is stated in some rows and not others, as once, few, many or a class when expanded.

V: TRBV7-2
size: .
D: .
J: TRBJ2-7
CDR3: CASSSKVGQTYEQYF
DNA: TGTGCCAGCAGTTCTAAGGTGGGGCAAACCTACGAGCAGTACTTC

V: TRBV11-2
size: .
D: .
J: TRBJ2-5
CDR3: CASSLGGQFWAQYF
DNA: TGTGCCAGCAGCTTGGGGGGACAGTTCTGGGCCCAGTACTTC

V: TRBV2
size: .
D: TRBD1
J: TRBJ2-7
CDR3: CASRDRGYEQYF
DNA: TGTGCCAGCCGGGACAGGGGCTACGAGCAGTACTTC

V: TRBV5-3
size: .
D: TRBD1
J: TRBJ2-6
CDR3: CARSQRTGTSGANVLTF
DNA: TGTGCCAGAAGTCAGCGGACAGGGACCTCTGGGGCCAACGTCCTGACTTTC

V: TRBV7-9
size: .
D: .
J: TRBJ2-1
CDR3: CASSFLMGGEGNEQFF
DNA: TGTGCCAGCAGCTTTCTCATGGGGGGAGAGGGCAATGAGCAGTTCTTC

V: TRBV24-1
size: .
D: .
J: TRBJ2-5
CDR3: CATSEEGRETQYF
DNA: TGTGCCACCAGTGAGGAGGGTCGGGAGACCCAGTACTTC

V: TRBV9
size: .
D: .
J: TRBJ1-3
CDR3: CASSVATGHPNTIYF
DNA: TGTGCCAGCAGCGTAGCTACAGGCCACCCAAACACCATATATTTT

V: TRBV5-1
size: .
D: .
J: TRBJ2-2
CDR3: CASSFSGNTGELFF
DNA: TGCGCCAGCAGCTTTTCAGGGAACACCGGGGAGCTGTTTTTT

V: TRBV29-1
size: .
D: TRBD2
J: TRBJ2-5
CDR3: CSVVTSGMETQYF
DNA: TGCAGCGTTGTGACTAGCGGGATGGAGACCCAGTACTTC

V: TRBV5-4
size: .
D: .
J: TRBJ2-3
CDR3: CASSFSGAQDTQYF
DNA: TGTGCCAGCAGCTTTTCTGGGGCTCAGGATACGCAGTATTTT

V: TRBV11-3
size: .
D: .
J: TRBJ2-7
CDR3: CASSPGGSPHEQYF
DNA: TGTGCCAGCAGCCCCGGCGGATCCCCCCACGAGCAGTACTTC

V: TRBV2
size: .
D: .
J: TRBJ1-6
CDR3: CASRRQDSPLHF
DNA: TGTGCCAGCAGACGACAGGACTCACCCCTCCACTTT

V: TRBV30
size: .
D: TRBD2
J: TRBJ2-1
CDR3: CAWTKGGGGIEQFF
DNA: TGTGCCTGGACTAAGGGGGGCGGGGGGATTGAGCAGTTCTTC

V: TRBV28
size: .
D: TRBD2
J: TRBJ2-3
CDR3: CASSAGGRRTDTQYF
DNA: TGTGCCAGCAGTGCGGGGGGGCGTCGAACAGATACGCAGTATTTT

V: TRBV6-5
size: .
D: TRBD1
J: TRBJ2-1
CDR3: CASRGDRRTQFF
DNA: TGTGCCAGCAGAGGGGACAGGAGGACGCAGTTCTTC

V: TRBV4-2
size: .
D: TRBD2
J: TRBJ2-1
CDR3: CASSPRASGTNNNEQFF
DNA: TGTGCCAGCAGCCCCCGGGCTAGCGGGACCAACAACAATGAGCAGTTCTTC

V: TRBV3-1/TRBV3-2
size: .
D: .
J: TRBJ2-3
CDR3: CASSQGRQSTDTQYF
DNA: TGTGCCAGCAGCCAAGGTCGCCAGAGCACAGATACGCAGTATTTT

V: TRBV11-1
size: few
D: .
J: TRBJ1-4
CDR3: CASSSSGEKLFF
DNA: TGTGCCAGCAGCTCCTCGGGTGAAAAACTGTTTTTT

V: TRBV7-6
size: once
D: .
J: TRBJ2-6
CDR3: CASNPRSHSGANVLTF
DNA: TGTGCCAGCAACCCCCGGTCTCACTCTGGGGCCAACGTCCTGACTTTC

V: TRBV11-3
size: .
D: .
J: TRBJ2-5
CDR3: CASSAPGEETQYF
DNA: TGTGCCAGCAGCGCCCCCGGGGAAGAGACCCAGTACTTC

V: TRBV29-1
size: .
D: TRBD1
J: TRBJ1-1
CDR3: CSGTLQGTNTEAFF
DNA: TGCAGCGGAACTCTACAGGGGACGAACACTGAAGCTTTCTTT

V: TRBV11-3
size: .
D: .
J: TRBJ2-6
CDR3: CASSQRSSGANVLTF
DNA: TGTGCCAGCAGCCAAAGGAGCTCTGGGGCCAACGTCCTGACTTTC

V: TRBV6-5
size: .
D: .
J: TRBJ1-2
CDR3: CASSYGAGPGGYTF
DNA: TGTGCCAGCAGTTATGGGGCCGGACCTGGAGGCTACACCTTC

V: TRBV28
size: few
D: TRBD2
J: TRBJ2-3
CDR3: CASGGGLSTDTQYF
DNA: TGTGCCAGCGGGGGGGGACTGAGCACAGATACGCAGTATTTT

V: TRBV15
size: few
D: .
J: TRBJ1-2
CDR3: CATSRGTANGYTF
DNA: TGTGCCACCAGCAGAGGGACAGCCAATGGCTACACCTTC

V: TRBV11-2
size: .
D: TRBD2
J: TRBJ2-1
CDR3: CASSRTPGLANEQFF
DNA: TGTGCCAGCAGCCGAACACCGGGACTAGCCAATGAGCAGTTCTTC

V: TRBV20-1
size: .
D: .
J: TRBJ2-4
CDR3: CSASRSAKNIQYF
DNA: TGCAGTGCTAGTCGGTCCGCCAAAAACATTCAGTACTTC

V: TRBV29-1
size: few
D: TRBD2
J: TRBJ2-7
CDR3: CSASRGVSYEQYF
DNA: TGCAGCGCCTCGCGGGGGGTATCCTACGAGCAGTACTTC

V: TRBV5-1
size: .
D: TRBD1
J: TRBJ2-2
CDR3: CASSSRQGTGGELFF
DNA: TGCGCCAGCAGCTCCAGACAGGGAACTGGCGGGGAGCTGTTTTTT

V: TRBV2
size: .
D: TRBD1
J: TRBJ2-7
CDR3: CASLGQGIHEQYF
DNA: TGTGCCAGCCTGGGACAGGGAATCCACGAGCAGTACTTC

V: TRBV6-5
size: once
D: .
J: TRBJ2-7
CDR3: CASSPSGGTSYEQYF
DNA: TGTGCCAGCAGTCCCTCCGGCGGGACCTCCTACGAGCAGTACTTC

V: TRBV27
size: .
D: TRBD2
J: TRBJ2-3
CDR3: CASSPGLAGDTQYF
DNA: TGTGCCAGCAGTCCTGGACTAGCGGGAGATACGCAGTATTTT

V: TRBV5-1
size: once
D: .
J: TRBJ2-1
CDR3: CASNPRFSYNEQFF
DNA: TGCGCCAGCAACCCGCGATTCTCCTACAATGAGCAGTTCTTC

V: TRBV9
size: many
D: .
J: TRBJ2-7
CDR3: CASSASPYEQYF
DNA: TGTGCCAGCAGCGCCTCCCCCTACGAGCAGTACTTC

V: TRBV5-6
size: .
D: .
J: TRBJ2-2
CDR3: CASSLGQGDTGELFF
DNA: TGTGCCAGCAGCTTAGGGCAGGGCGACACCGGGGAGCTGTTTTTT

V: TRBV5-1
size: .
D: .
J: TRBJ1-5
CDR3: CASKLDYSNQPQHF
DNA: TGCGCCAGCAAACTCGACTATAGCAATCAGCCCCAGCATTTT

V: TRBV11-3
size: .
D: .
J: TRBJ2-3
CDR3: CASSLAPGQGPDTQYF
DNA: TGTGCCAGCAGCTTAGCTCCAGGGCAAGGTCCAGATACGCAGTATTTT

V: TRBV2
size: .
D: .
J: TRBJ2-3
CDR3: CASRNSGTQYF
DNA: TGTGCCAGCAGGAATAGCGGTACGCAGTATTTT

V: TRBV30
size: .
D: TRBD2
J: TRBJ2-7
CDR3: CAWSKGLAGVGEQYF
DNA: TGTGCCTGGAGTAAAGGACTAGCGGGGGTCGGCGAGCAGTACTTC

V: TRBV27
size: .
D: TRBD2
J: TRBJ2-7
CDR3: CASSSIAGGDYEQYF
DNA: TGTGCCAGCAGTTCCATAGCGGGAGGGGACTACGAGCAGTACTTC

V: TRBV5-3
size: .
D: .
J: TRBJ2-5
CDR3: CARSYDFGAEETQYF
DNA: TGTGCCAGAAGCTACGATTTTGGGGCGGAGGAGACCCAGTACTTC

V: TRBV12-3/TRBV12-4
size: .
D: TRBD1
J: TRBJ2-7
CDR3: CASSLGTDYEQYF
DNA: TGTGCCAGCAGTTTGGGGACAGATTACGAGCAGTACTTC

V: TRBV10-2
size: .
D: TRBD2
J: TRBJ2-1
CDR3: CASAASGLNEQFF
DNA: TGCGCCAGCGCGGCTAGCGGCCTCAATGAGCAGTTCTTC